A selection of T cell receptor beta chains follows, all from one sample in a study of blood T cell repertoires in COVID-19. This table comes from immunoSEQ multiplex PCR, and its TCRdb copy is limited to in-frame clones, with some not included. Here the sample spans approximately 400,000 clones, roughly 88% being singletons. The sequenced sample consisted of peripheral blood. Source of these receptors: a woman between 50 and 59 years old with COVID-19, enrolled during active disease. The CDR3 runs from the conserved cysteine through the conserved F or W. Each record gives: D gene, V gene, clone size, CDR3 length, J gene, CDR3 protein, CDR3 DNA. The D gene is left open where the match is weak. Only part of the rows carry a size: once, few, many, or a class if the clone is expanded.

>.|TRBV28|.|16|TRBJ1-3
CASSRTRTVSGNTIYF
TGTGCCAGCAGCCGGACGCGGACAGTCTCTGGAAACACCATATATTTT
>.|TRBV6-5|.|15|TRBJ2-6
CASRHIYLGANVLTF
TGTGCCAGCAGGCATATCTATCTTGGGGCCAACGTCCTGACTTTC
>.|TRBV10-3|.|15|TRBJ1-2
CAISEPTGMNYGYTF
TGTGCCATCAGTGAGCCCACAGGGATGAACTATGGCTACACCTTC
>TRBD2|TRBV2|.|15|TRBJ2-1
CASRVSGGPRTEQFF
TGTGCCAGCAGGGTTAGCGGGGGGCCGCGCACTGAGCAGTTCTTC
>TRBD1|TRBV30|.|16|TRBJ2-7
CAWSGAGKDRGYEQYF
TGTGCCTGGAGTGGCGCGGGGAAGGACAGGGGCTACGAGCAGTACTTC
>TRBD2|TRBV19|once|16|TRBJ2-7
CASSPRTSGGPYEQYF
TGTGCCAGTAGTCCACGGACTAGCGGGGGACCCTACGAGCAGTACTTC
>.|TRBV4-1|.|16|TRBJ1-5
CASSQGTAYSNQPQHF
TGCGCCAGCAGCCAAGGGACAGCTTATAGCAATCAGCCCCAGCATTTT
>TRBD1|TRBV28|.|17|TRBJ1-3
CASSSPSTGDPGNTIYF
TGTGCCAGCAGTTCCCCGTCGACAGGGGACCCTGGAAACACCATATATTTT
>.|TRBV7-9|few|16|TRBJ2-1
CASSLLDSTIYNEQFF
TGTGCCAGCAGCTTACTTGACTCCACCATCTACAATGAGCAGTTCTTC
>TRBD1|TRBV6-5|.|15|TRBJ1-5
CASSPDRGSNQPQHF
TGTGCCAGTTCCCCGGACAGGGGTAGCAATCAGCCCCAGCATTTT
>.|TRBV24-1|.|13|TRBJ2-3
CATSPTATDTQYF
TGTGCCACCAGTCCCACAGCTACAGATACGCAGTATTTT
>TRBD1|TRBV4-1|.|15|TRBJ2-2
CASSQRGGLVGELFF
TGCGCCAGCAGCCAAAGAGGGGGCTTAGTCGGGGAGCTGTTTTTT
>TRBD2|TRBV3-1/TRBV3-2|.|17|TRBJ2-3
CASSQGGGGPHTDTQYF
TGTGCCAGCAGCCAAGGTGGCGGGGGGCCCCACACAGATACGCAGTATTTT
>TRBD1|TRBV28|.|14|TRBJ1-4
CASSDRVQGEKLFF
TGTGCCAGCAGCGACAGGGTGCAGGGTGAAAAACTGTTTTTT
>TRBD1|TRBV6-5|.|13|TRBJ1-2
CASSLTGGYGYTF
TGTGCCAGCAGTTTAACAGGGGGCTATGGCTACACCTTC
>.|TRBV9|.|13|TRBJ1-1
CASSVRVDTEAFF
TGTGCCAGCAGCGTCAGGGTCGACACTGAAGCTTTCTTT
>TRBD2|TRBV11-2|.|15|TRBJ2-2
CASSPGLAATGELFF
TGTGCCAGCAGCCCAGGACTAGCGGCCACCGGGGAGCTGTTTTTT
>.|TRBV30|.|14|TRBJ1-2
CAWSVKQGLDSSTF
TGTGCCTGGAGTGTAAAACAGGGCTTAGACTCTAGTACCTTC
>TRBD2|TRBV29-1|.|12|TRBJ2-1
CSVVPGGGEQFF
TGCAGCGTTGTGCCGGGGGGGGGTGAGCAGTTCTTC
>.|TRBV28|few|13|TRBJ1-5
CASTLESYQPQHF
TGTGCCAGCACCTTAGAATCGTATCAGCCCCAGCATTTT
>TRBD1|TRBV7-9|.|16|TRBJ1-1
CASSLAPGQLTREAFF
TGTGCCAGCAGCTTAGCCCCGGGACAGCTTACTAGGGAAGCTTTCTTT
>.|TRBV6-5|.|14|TRBJ2-7
CASSANTGSYEQYF
TGTGCCAGCAGCGCGAATACAGGATCCTACGAGCAGTACTTC
>.|TRBV5-8|.|14|TRBJ1-2
CASSRGTPSYGYTF
TGTGCCAGCAGCAGGGGGACACCCTCCTATGGCTACACCTTC
>TRBD1|TRBV19|.|15|TRBJ1-1
CASSPGRGQITEAFF
TGTGCCAGTAGCCCCGGGAGGGGGCAGATCACTGAAGCTTTCTTT
>TRBD2|TRBV7-8|.|16|TRBJ2-1
CASSLTASGGVNEQFF
TGTGCCAGCAGCTTAACCGCCAGCGGGGGAGTGAATGAGCAGTTCTTC
>TRBD1|TRBV25-1|.|16|TRBJ1-6
CASKGHRGDYNSPLHF
TGTGCCAGCAAAGGCCACAGGGGCGACTATAATTCACCCCTCCACTTT
>TRBD1|TRBV7-9|few|15|TRBJ1-4
CASSNTGGPREKLFF
TGTGCCAGCAGCAATACAGGGGGACCTCGTGAAAAACTGTTTTTT
>TRBD1|TRBV15|.|17|TRBJ1-3
CATSRGQGIFSGNTIYF
TGTGCCACCAGCAGAGGACAGGGGATCTTCTCTGGAAACACCATATATTTT
>TRBD2|TRBV13|.|16|TRBJ2-3
CASSSFLAGAGDTQYF
TGTGCCAGCAGCTCCTTTCTAGCGGGGGCGGGAGATACGCAGTATTTT
>TRBD1|TRBV4-1|.|16|TRBJ1-3
CASSQGQGASGNTIYF
TGCGCCAGCAGCCAAGGACAGGGCGCCTCTGGAAACACCATATATTTT
>.|TRBV5-4|.|11|TRBJ1-4
CASSLAGELFF
TGTGCCAGCAGCTTGGCCGGGGAACTGTTTTTT
>.|TRBV18|.|14|TRBJ1-1
CASSPMGGYTEAFF
TGTGCCAGCTCACCGATGGGGGGGTACACTGAAGCTTTCTTT